This is a list of T cell receptor beta chains from one sample in a study of blood T cell repertoires in COVID-19. Only in-frame clones appear in the TCRdb table, and some are missing; sequencing was by immunoSEQ multiplex PCR. The sample consists of about 210,000 clones, approximately 85% of them appearing once. Sample: peripheral blood. These TCRs come from a woman in her 70s with COVID-19, enrolled during active disease. CDR3s include the opening cysteine and the closing phenylalanine or tryptophan. The D gene is left open where the match is weak. Clone size is given for some rows only: seen once, a few or many times, or a class if the clone is expanded.

v_call: TRBV5-4
j_call: TRBJ2-5
d_call: -
clone_size: once
cdr3_aa: CASSMSHGGQYF
cdr3_nt: TGTGCCAGCAGCATGTCCCACGGGGGCCAGTACTTC

v_call: TRBV7-2
j_call: TRBJ2-7
d_call: -
clone_size: -
cdr3_aa: CASTLDIAYEQYF
cdr3_nt: TGTGCCAGCACCCTCGACATCGCCTACGAGCAGTACTTC

v_call: TRBV9
j_call: TRBJ2-5
d_call: TRBD2
clone_size: -
cdr3_aa: CASSVGASGSLLETQYF
cdr3_nt: TGTGCCAGCAGCGTAGGGGCTAGCGGGAGTCTTTTGGAGACCCAGTACTTC

v_call: TRBV30
j_call: TRBJ1-2
d_call: -
clone_size: -
cdr3_aa: CAWMARPGEGYTF
cdr3_nt: TGTGCCTGGATGGCCCGCCCAGGGGAAGGCTACACCTTC

v_call: TRBV7-9
j_call: TRBJ1-1
d_call: -
clone_size: once
cdr3_aa: CASSRAQGTEAFF
cdr3_nt: TGTGCCAGCAGCAGAGCTCAGGGGACTGAAGCTTTCTTT

v_call: TRBV14
j_call: TRBJ1-2
d_call: -
clone_size: -
cdr3_aa: CASSPPGYFYGYTF
cdr3_nt: TGTGCCAGCAGCCCGCCAGGGTACTTCTATGGCTACACCTTC

v_call: TRBV5-1
j_call: TRBJ2-7
d_call: TRBD2
clone_size: -
cdr3_aa: CASRKTGTSLSYEQYF
cdr3_nt: TGCGCCAGCAGAAAAACCGGGACTAGTCTTTCCTACGAGCAGTACTTC

v_call: TRBV19
j_call: TRBJ1-1
d_call: -
clone_size: -
cdr3_aa: CASRPTGNTEAFF
cdr3_nt: TGTGCCAGTAGGCCAACAGGGAACACTGAAGCTTTCTTT

v_call: TRBV10-2
j_call: TRBJ1-5
d_call: TRBD1
clone_size: few
cdr3_aa: CASSGQGNQPQHF
cdr3_nt: TGCGCCAGCAGTGGACAGGGGAATCAGCCCCAGCATTTT

v_call: TRBV5-8
j_call: TRBJ1-5
d_call: -
clone_size: -
cdr3_aa: CASSDLGTARQPQHF
cdr3_nt: TGTGCCAGCAGCGACCTAGGTACGGCGCGGCAGCCCCAGCATTTT

v_call: TRBV5-6
j_call: TRBJ1-1
d_call: -
clone_size: -
cdr3_aa: CASSLPRGTEAFF
cdr3_nt: TGTGCCAGCAGCCTGCCCCGGGGCACTGAAGCTTTCTTT

v_call: TRBV19
j_call: TRBJ2-2
d_call: TRBD1
clone_size: few
cdr3_aa: CASSRQGDTGELFF
cdr3_nt: TGTGCCAGTAGTAGACAGGGCGACACCGGGGAGCTGTTTTTT

v_call: TRBV7-9
j_call: TRBJ2-1
d_call: TRBD2
clone_size: -
cdr3_aa: CAYRGGPSGAEQFF
cdr3_nt: TGTGCCTACCGCGGGGGGCCTTCTGGCGCTGAGCAGTTCTTC

v_call: TRBV5-1
j_call: TRBJ1-3
d_call: -
clone_size: -
cdr3_aa: CASSSPSGNTIYF
cdr3_nt: TGCGCCAGCAGCTCTCCCTCTGGAAACACCATATATTTT

v_call: TRBV15
j_call: TRBJ2-7
d_call: TRBD2
clone_size: -
cdr3_aa: CATSSWTSGSGEQYF
cdr3_nt: TGTGCCACCAGCAGTTGGACTAGCGGGAGCGGCGAGCAGTACTTC

v_call: TRBV9
j_call: TRBJ2-7
d_call: -
clone_size: -
cdr3_aa: CASSVEEGTYEQYF
cdr3_nt: TGTGCCAGCAGCGTAGAAGAGGGGACTTACGAGCAGTACTTC

v_call: TRBV12-3/TRBV12-4
j_call: TRBJ2-7
d_call: -
clone_size: -
cdr3_aa: CASSPRNYEQYF
cdr3_nt: TGTGCCAGCAGCCCTCGTAACTACGAGCAGTACTTC

v_call: TRBV5-5
j_call: TRBJ1-6
d_call: -
clone_size: -
cdr3_aa: CASSLRWEGPLSPLHF
cdr3_nt: TGTGCCAGCAGCCTCCGGTGGGAGGGCCCTCTGTCACCCCTCCACTTT

v_call: TRBV9
j_call: TRBJ2-3
d_call: -
clone_size: -
cdr3_aa: CASSVEIAGTDTQYF
cdr3_nt: TGTGCCAGCAGCGTAGAAATAGCGGGCACAGATACGCAGTATTTT

v_call: TRBV10-3
j_call: TRBJ1-2
d_call: TRBD1
clone_size: once
cdr3_aa: CAITPGQLYGYTF
cdr3_nt: TGTGCCATAACACCGGGACAGCTCTATGGCTACACCTTC

v_call: TRBV5-4
j_call: TRBJ2-7
d_call: -
clone_size: -
cdr3_aa: CASSPGRDSPYEQYF
cdr3_nt: TGTGCCAGCAGCCCGGGAAGGGATAGTCCCTACGAGCAGTACTTC

v_call: TRBV6-1
j_call: TRBJ1-4
d_call: -
clone_size: -
cdr3_aa: CASSEVRSSEKLFF
cdr3_nt: TGTGCCAGCAGTGAAGTCCGGAGTAGTGAAAAACTGTTTTTT

v_call: TRBV10-3
j_call: TRBJ1-2
d_call: -
clone_size: -
cdr3_aa: CAISEKGVDYGYTF
cdr3_nt: TGTGCCATCAGTGAGAAAGGGGTTGACTATGGCTACACCTTC

v_call: TRBV14
j_call: TRBJ2-1
d_call: TRBD2
clone_size: -
cdr3_aa: CASSQDPAGGGNNEQFF
cdr3_nt: TGTGCCAGCAGCCAAGACCCCGCGGGAGGGGGTAACAATGAGCAGTTCTTC

v_call: TRBV6-2/TRBV6-3
j_call: TRBJ1-2
d_call: TRBD1
clone_size: -
cdr3_aa: CASSYRGTGPYGYTF
cdr3_nt: TGTGCCAGCAGTTACCGGGGGACAGGCCCCTATGGCTACACCTTC

v_call: TRBV19
j_call: TRBJ2-3
d_call: -
clone_size: -
cdr3_aa: CASSTQGRTDTQYF
cdr3_nt: TGTGCCAGTAGTACGCAGGGCAGGACAGATACGCAGTATTTT

v_call: TRBV9
j_call: TRBJ2-5
d_call: TRBD2
clone_size: -
cdr3_aa: CASSVDSGREETQYF
cdr3_nt: TGTGCCAGCAGCGTAGACAGCGGGAGGGAAGAGACCCAGTACTTC

v_call: TRBV9
j_call: TRBJ2-3
d_call: TRBD1
clone_size: -
cdr3_aa: CASSPGTAPSTDTQYF
cdr3_nt: TGTGCCAGCAGCCCGGGGACAGCCCCTAGCACAGATACGCAGTATTTT

v_call: TRBV27
j_call: TRBJ1-6
d_call: -
clone_size: few
cdr3_aa: CASSETRGTYNSPLHF
cdr3_nt: TGTGCCAGCAGTGAGACCAGGGGCACCTATAATTCACCCCTCCACTTT

v_call: TRBV4-3
j_call: TRBJ1-1
d_call: TRBD1
clone_size: -
cdr3_aa: CASSRDMGQLNTEAFF
cdr3_nt: TGCGCCAGCAGCCGAGACATGGGACAGCTGAACACTGAAGCTTTCTTT

v_call: TRBV19
j_call: TRBJ1-1
d_call: TRBD1
clone_size: -
cdr3_aa: CASSITGQPMNTEAFF
cdr3_nt: TGTGCCAGTAGCATAACGGGACAGCCTATGAACACTGAAGCTTTCTTT

v_call: TRBV3-1/TRBV3-2
j_call: TRBJ1-1
d_call: -
clone_size: -
cdr3_aa: CASSFTGRTEAFF
cdr3_nt: TGTGCCAGCAGCTTTACAGGGAGAACTGAAGCTTTCTTT

v_call: TRBV19
j_call: TRBJ1-2
d_call: TRBD1
clone_size: -
cdr3_aa: CASTPLTGQPYGYTF
cdr3_nt: TGTGCCAGTACCCCTCTAACGGGACAGCCCTATGGCTACACCTTC

v_call: TRBV5-1
j_call: TRBJ1-5
d_call: TRBD1
clone_size: -
cdr3_aa: CASSPVTGGNQPQHF
cdr3_nt: TGCGCCAGCAGCCCCGTGACAGGGGGCAATCAGCCCCAGCATTTT

v_call: TRBV30
j_call: TRBJ2-1
d_call: -
clone_size: -
cdr3_aa: CAWSVLYVGGMAGAEQFF
cdr3_nt: TGTGCCTGGAGTGTACTTTACGTGGGGGGCATGGCGGGAGCGGAGCAGTTCTTC

v_call: TRBV19
j_call: TRBJ2-1
d_call: TRBD2
clone_size: -
cdr3_aa: CASASPGLRGGDEQFF
cdr3_nt: TGTGCCAGTGCGTCCCCGGGACTCCGCGGGGGGGATGAGCAGTTCTTC

v_call: TRBV6-2/TRBV6-3
j_call: TRBJ1-3
d_call: -
clone_size: -
cdr3_aa: CASSYSSSVLSGNTIYF
cdr3_nt: TGTGCCAGCAGTTACTCGTCGTCAGTTCTCTCTGGAAACACCATATATTTT

v_call: TRBV5-1
j_call: TRBJ2-7
d_call: TRBD1
clone_size: -
cdr3_aa: CASRGQGAREQYF
cdr3_nt: TGCGCCAGCAGGGGACAGGGGGCGAGAGAGCAGTACTTC

v_call: TRBV6-5
j_call: TRBJ1-5
d_call: -
clone_size: -
cdr3_aa: CASSSTGSGDQPQHF
cdr3_nt: TGTGCCAGCAGTTCTACAGGGTCCGGGGATCAGCCCCAGCATTTT

v_call: TRBV7-2
j_call: TRBJ2-7
d_call: TRBD2
clone_size: once
cdr3_aa: CASSGSGSSYEQYF
cdr3_nt: TGTGCCAGCAGCGGCAGCGGGAGCAGCTACGAGCAGTACTTC

v_call: TRBV11-3
j_call: TRBJ2-3
d_call: -
clone_size: -
cdr3_aa: CASSWATDTQYF
cdr3_nt: TGTGCCAGCAGCTGGGCTACAGATACGCAGTATTTT

v_call: TRBV9
j_call: TRBJ2-1
d_call: -
clone_size: -
cdr3_aa: CASSALQGAGNEQFF
cdr3_nt: TGTGCCAGCAGCGCCCTACAGGGAGCAGGGAATGAGCAGTTCTTC

v_call: TRBV19
j_call: TRBJ1-1
d_call: TRBD1
clone_size: -
cdr3_aa: CASRDREGTEAFF
cdr3_nt: TGTGCCAGCCGGGACAGGGAGGGCACTGAAGCTTTCTTT

v_call: TRBV4-3
j_call: TRBJ2-7
d_call: TRBD2
clone_size: -
cdr3_aa: CASSQDQAGGYEQYF
cdr3_nt: TGCGCCAGCAGCCAAGATCAAGCGGGAGGCTACGAGCAGTACTTC

v_call: TRBV9
j_call: TRBJ2-3
d_call: TRBD1
clone_size: -
cdr3_aa: CASRPGQGIDTQYF
cdr3_nt: TGTGCCAGCAGACCCGGACAGGGGATAGATACGCAGTATTTT

v_call: TRBV6-5
j_call: TRBJ1-1
d_call: -
clone_size: -
cdr3_aa: CASGRGYTEAFF
cdr3_nt: TGTGCCAGTGGAAGGGGGTACACTGAAGCTTTCTTT

v_call: TRBV9
j_call: TRBJ1-1
d_call: -
clone_size: -
cdr3_aa: CASSRGPDTEAFF
cdr3_nt: TGTGCCAGCAGCAGGGGCCCTGACACTGAAGCTTTCTTT

v_call: TRBV6-2/TRBV6-3
j_call: TRBJ2-2
d_call: TRBD1
clone_size: once
cdr3_aa: CASSYVGQGVGTGELFF
cdr3_nt: TGTGCCAGCAGTTACGTCGGACAGGGAGTCGGCACCGGGGAGCTGTTTTTT

v_call: TRBV6-5
j_call: TRBJ1-2
d_call: -
clone_size: -
cdr3_aa: CASRAGLEYGYTF
cdr3_nt: TGTGCCAGCAGGGCGGGGTTAGAGTATGGCTACACCTTC

v_call: TRBV5-1
j_call: TRBJ1-1
d_call: -
clone_size: -
cdr3_aa: CASSLGHQNTEAFF
cdr3_nt: TGCGCCAGCAGCTTGGGACATCAGAACACTGAAGCTTTCTTT

v_call: TRBV2
j_call: TRBJ1-2
d_call: -
clone_size: few
cdr3_aa: CASSRGSRNYGYTF
cdr3_nt: TGTGCCAGCAGCAGGGGTAGTAGAAACTATGGCTACACCTTC

v_call: TRBV9
j_call: TRBJ1-2
d_call: -
clone_size: once
cdr3_aa: CASSTYSVDNYGYTF
cdr3_nt: TGTGCCAGCAGCACCTACAGTGTGGATAACTATGGCTACACCTTC

v_call: TRBV6-5
j_call: TRBJ2-5
d_call: TRBD2
clone_size: -
cdr3_aa: CATKGGLGIAQYF
cdr3_nt: TGTGCCACTAAGGGGGGACTAGGGATCGCCCAGTACTTC